The 23 T cell receptor beta chains presented below share a single source sample, sequenced in a study of response to subunit inactivated influenza vaccine. Using its own MiXCR run on the RT-PCR reads, TCRdb lists one record per CDR3 protein. This sample carries around 750,000 distinct CDR3 sequences, 21% of them seen once, and the ten largest clones take roughly 10%. This material consisted of PBMCs from blood, taken more than 4 days after vaccination. These receptors came from a man aged 50 to 59 who received an inactivated influenza vaccine.

The chain combines TRBV6-4 with TRBJ2-5; D is perhaps TRBD2 (5 bases). Germline V CDR1 and CDR2: MRHNA, SNTAGT. V dropped 11 bases and J dropped 3 bases, with 16 bases sitting between them. The CDR3 is made up of 13 amino acids. As DNA, the CDR3 is TGTGCCCCCTTTCCTCGACTAAAAGAGACCCAGTACTTC. Translation gives CAPFPRLKETQYF.

The rearrangement joins TRBV7-2 to TRBJ2-7; no definite D call. CDR3 length equals 14 residues. The ends were cut back, 2 bases at V and 0 bases at J, with 8 bases in the middle. Per germline, CDR1 SGHTA and CDR2 FQGNSA. The CDR3 loop reads CASSLFQSSYEQYF. CDR3 DNA: TGTGCCAGCAGCTTATTCCAAAGCTCCTACGAGCAGTACTTC.

The chain couples TRBV30 to TRBJ2-3; weak D call: TRBD2 (7 bases). Germline-derived CDR1 and CDR2 are GTSNPN and SVGIG (reference sequence). V shed 1 base and J shed 4 bases, with 12 bases lying between them. CDR3 size: 14 residues. DNA for the CDR3: TGTGCCTGGAGTGGTGGGGGGGCCCCAGATACGCAGTATTTT. The encoded protein is CAWSGGGAPDTQYF.

The chain carries TRBV7-2 and TRBJ1-5, with a possible D match to TRBD1 (5 bases). Germline CDR1 SGHTA, CDR2 FQGNSA. The CDR3 length is 15 residues. Trimming stripped 5 bases from V and 4 bases from J, with 15 bases between. CDR3 sequence: CASSPLGGENQPQHF. The CDR3 DNA follows: TGTGCCAGCAGCCCCCTAGGAGGGGAGAATCAGCCCCAGCATTTT.

This clonotype was seen at least ten times. The chain employs TRBV29-1 and TRBJ2-1, with D perhaps TRBD1 or TRBD2 (5 bases each). Germline CDR1 SQVTM, CDR2 ANQGSEA. The CDR3 spans 16 residues. Trimming took off 5 bases at V and 3 bases at J, with 20 bases between the two ends. The CDR3 bases are TGCAGCGTTAAACAGCCCGGGGCGGCAAGCTACAATGAGCAGTTCTTC. Its protein is CSVKQPGAASYNEQFF.

This sequence joins TRBV6-1 and TRBJ2-5, with 10 bases aligning to TRBD2. CDR1 MNHNS and CDR2 SASEGT come from the germline V gene. CDR3 length: 17 residues. J gave up 3 bases and V 0 bases, and 7 bases lay outside the gene matches. The CDR3: CASSEAYSSGRKETQYF. The CDR3 region has the DNA TGTGCCAGCAGTGAAGCGTATTCTAGCGGGAGAAAAGAGACCCAGTACTTC.

This rearrangement joins TRBV20-1 to TRBJ2-3, with D perhaps assigned TRBD1 or TRBD2 (5 bases each). Trimming left V 3 bases short and J 5 bases short, with 21 bases between. The CDR3 extends over 16 amino acids. CDR1 is DFQATT and CDR2 is SNEGSKA in the germline V gene (reference sequence). CDR3: CSASFLGAGLIDTQYF. In DNA form, the CDR3 reads TGCAGTGCTAGTTTCCTCGGGGCGGGTCTTATAGATACGCAGTATTTT.

The rearrangement uses TRBV5-6 and TRBJ2-7; tentatively, D is TRBD1 or TRBD2 (6 bases each). The V end lost 1 base, the J end lost 3 bases, and 17 bases lay between the germline ends. This CDR3 has 16 amino acids. Germline lookup yields CDR1 SGHDT and CDR2 YYEEEE. The CDR3 region is CASSLRGPFSVYEQYF. The DNA for the CDR3 is TGTGCCAGCAGCTTGCGGGGGCCCTTTTCAGTCTACGAGCAGTACTTC. Looking up the rest from reference TRBV5-6 and TRBJ2-7 gives the full variable domain: DAGVTQSPTHLIKTRGQQVTLRCSPKSGHDTVSWYQQALGQGPQFIFQYYEEEERQRGNFPDRFSGHQFPNYSSELNVNALLLGDSALYLCASSLRGPFSVYEQYFGPGTRLTVT.

In nucleotides, the CDR3 is TGCAGCGTTTCGGGGGGGGTGGACAATCAGCCCCAGCATTTT. Amino acids: CSVSGGVDNQPQHF. The chain links TRBV29-1 to TRBJ1-5; possibly TRBD1 for D (5 bases). CDR3 length: 14 residues. V was clipped by 5 bases and J by 3 bases, with 14 bases between them. The germline V gene has CDR1 SQVTM and CDR2 ANQGSEA. The entire variable domain, with the rest obtained from reference TRBV29-1 and TRBJ1-5, is as follows: SAVISQKPSRDICQRGTSLTIQCQVDSQVTMMFWYRQQPGQSLTLIATANQGSEATYESGFVIDKFPISRPNLTFSTLTVSNMSPEDSSIYLCSVSGGVDNQPQHFGDGTRLSIL.

This clonotype came up a few times. J is TRBJ2-3 and V is TRBV11-2; 8 nucleotides align to TRBD1. The CDR3 spans 15 residues. V gave up 4 bases and J gave up 2 bases; unmatched junction bases: 5. The V gene's germline CDR1 is SGHAT and CDR2 FQNNGV. This chain's CDR3 is CASSSNRGITDTQYF. The CDR3 coding sequence is TGTGCCAGCAGCTCAAACAGGGGGATCACAGATACGCAGTATTTT.

The chain employs TRBV7-9 and TRBJ1-1; D not certain. The V and J ends lost 10 bases and 1 base respectively, with 4 bases between them. Germline-derived CDR1 and CDR2 are SEHNR and FQNEAQ (reference sequence). The CDR3 is 10 residues long. The CDR3 DNA is TGTGCCACCGCGAACACTGAAGCTTTCTTT. This gives the protein CATANTEAFF.

Only a few counts were recorded for this clonotype. CDR3 amino acids: CASTHDRSGNSPLHF. In nucleotides, the CDR3 is TGCGCCAGCACCCACGACCGTTCCGGGAATTCACCCCTCCACTTT. The rearrangement uses TRBV10-2 and TRBJ1-6; D not certain. Trimming left V 7 bases short and J 7 bases short, with 17 bases between. The V gene's germline CDR1 is WSHSY and CDR2 SAAADI. The CDR3 runs to 15 residues.

This clonotype was detected a few times. CDR3 in DNA: TGTGCCACCAGCAGTTGGACAGGGGCCAAAAACATTCAGTACTTC. Protein product: CATSSWTGAKNIQYF. V usage is TRBV15 and J usage is TRBJ2-4; 8 bases map to TRBD1. The V and J ends lost 3 bases and 1 base, in that order; junction bases with no gene match: 2. CDR3 size: 15 residues. CDR1 LNHNV and CDR2 YYDKDF come from the germline V gene (reference sequence).

The V gene is TRBV12-3 or TRBV12-4, the J gene TRBJ2-3, with TRBD1 matching over 8 bases. With 6 bases clipped from V and 4 bases from J, the junction kept 9 bases outside the gene matches. The CDR3 runs 15 residues. The CDR3 DNA reads TGTGCCAGCAGCCACAGGACAGGGATTCCAGATACGCAGTATTTT. Translation gives CASSHRTGIPDTQYF.

This clonotype appeared a few times. This chain links TRBV20-1 with TRBJ2-5; 11 positions match TRBD2. Germline CDR1 DFQATT, CDR2 SNEGSKA (reference sequence). After removal of 3 bases from V and 2 bases from J, the junction contained 5 bases not matched to a gene. The CDR3 loop spans 15 amino acids. CDR3 DNA sequence: TGCAGTGCTAGGGGGACTAGCGGAAGACAAGAGACCCAGTACTTC. Translation: CSARGTSGRQETQYF.

This clonotype appeared a few times. The chain joins TRBV5-1 to TRBJ1-4; 9 bases fit TRBD1. Germline-derived CDR1 and CDR2 are SGHRS and YFSETQ. The junction had 9 bases not matched to a gene; V was cut back by 4 bases and J by 8 bases. The CDR3 extends over 15 amino acids. CDR3 DNA sequence: TGCGCCAGCAGCCCACCGGGACAGGGAGAGGAAAAACTGTTTTTT. As protein: CASSPPGQGEEKLFF.

This clonotype was observed at least ten times. The chain is built from TRBV29-1 and TRBJ1-1; the match to TRBD1 covers 11 bases. V lost 4 bases and J lost 3; bases outside the gene matches: 7. CDR3 length: 15 amino acids. Looked up from germline, CDR1 is SQVTM and CDR2 is ANQGSEA. The chain's CDR3 is CSVGGTGGWDTEAFF. CDR3 nucleotides: TGCAGCGTTGGAGGGACAGGGGGTTGGGACACTGAAGCTTTCTTT.

V is TRBV2 and J is TRBJ1-6; TRBD1 might be the D (6 bases). Germline CDR1 SNHLY, CDR2 FYNNEI. V lost 7 bases to trimming and J lost 9 bases, with 13 bases between them. The CDR3 consists of 13 residues. CDR3 DNA: TGTGCCAGCAATTGGGGGGCGAGTTCACCCCTCCACTTT. Translating it yields CASNWGASSPLHF. The whole variable domain, filled in from reference TRBV2 and TRBJ1-6, reads EPEVTQTPSHQVTQMGQEVILRCVPISNHLYFYWYRQILGQKVEFLVSFYNNEISEKSEIFDDQFSVERPDGSNFTLKIRSTKLEDSAMYFCASNWGASSPLHFGNGTRLTVT.

V is TRBV27 and J is TRBJ2-1; possible D gene TRBD2, 5 bases. Per germline, CDR1 MNHEY and CDR2 SMNVEV (reference sequence). The ends were cut back, 3 bases at V and 7 bases at J, with 19 bases in the middle. There are 16 residues in the CDR3. The CDR3 loop is CASSLAQRRTRNEQFF. In DNA, the CDR3 is TGTGCCAGCAGTTTGGCCCAGCGGCGAACAAGGAATGAGCAGTTCTTC.

The gene calls are TRBV20-1 and TRBJ2-7; 8 bases line up with TRBD1. Trimming took 6 bases from V and 3 from J; bases not matched to a gene: 13. This CDR3 contains 15 residues. Germline CDR1 and CDR2: DFQATT and SNEGSKA (reference sequence). The CDR3 sequence is CSAENPLDRDYEQYF. The CDR3 DNA sequence: TGCAGTGCAGAGAACCCTCTGGACAGGGACTACGAGCAGTACTTC.

This chain links TRBV5-1 with TRBJ2-3; maybe TRBD2 (6 bases). The CDR3 spans 16 residues. The germline gives CDR1 SGHRS, CDR2 YFSETQ. V lost 4 bases to trimming and J lost 0 bases, with 15 bases between them. The CDR3 DNA reads TGCGCCAGCAGCATCTCACTGGGACTCAGCACAGATACGCAGTATTTT. Encoded protein: CASSISLGLSTDTQYF.

This clonotype was counted between two and nine times. This chain uses TRBV12-5 with TRBJ2-2; 12 bases are shared with TRBD2. The CDR3 spans 17 residues. Germline loops: CDR1 LGHNT, CDR2 FRNRAP. With 0 bases clipped from V and 8 bases from J, the junction kept 7 bases outside the gene matches. The CDR3 region has the DNA TGTGCTAGTGGTTTGGTATTTGGACTAGCGGGACAAGGGGAGCTGTTTTTT. Residues: CASGLVFGLAGQGELFF.

This clonotype was recorded at least ten times. This chain links TRBV20-1 with TRBJ2-7; weak D call: TRBD2 (5 bases). Trimming shortened V by 7 bases and J by 3 bases, and 19 bases separated the two germline ends. CDR1 is DFQATT, CDR2 SNEGSKA, per germline (reference sequence). The CDR3 runs 14 residues. CDR3 sequence: CSGARSGNHYEQYF. CDR3 DNA sequence: TGCAGTGGTGCGCGCTCGGGAAACCACTACGAGCAGTACTTC.